This T cell receptor (beta chain) was identified during a study of CD8 T cells in seronegative destructive rheumatoid arthritis (dated by TCRdb to 2020 to 2022). Concerning the study at large: Seven of the eight CND-RA patients were receiving biological drugs at sampling. Rather than undergoing new sequencing, the seropositive RA, seronegative RA and healthy control comparison cohorts were drawn from an earlier published TCRbeta dataset. Peripheral CD8+ TCRbeta repertoires were compared between CCP-negative destructive rheumatoid arthritis (CND-RA) patients and newly diagnosed seropositive RA, seronegative RA and healthy controls.

CND-RA patients tested negative on the clinical CCP2 antibody test, and even with active therapy their joint destruction kept progressing. All CND-RA patients were characterized by typical joint destruction in wrists and ankles and by failure of conventional anti-rheumatic therapy. Instead of being sampled at diagnosis, CND-RA patients were sampled after long disease histories, which in several cases spanned decades. Roughly 45 millilitres of EDTA-anticoagulated peripheral blood were drawn from each patient. Ficoll-Paque PLUS density gradient separation was used to isolate peripheral blood mononuclear cells. CD8+ cells were isolated from fresh or cryopreserved PBMCs by AutoMACS magnetic bead positive selection, with purity checked by flow cytometry. Genomic DNA was extracted using Nucleospin Tissue or Tissue XS kits and then quantified on a Qubit 2.0 fluorometer. Broader findings and caveats from the paper: Across the roughly 100,000 clonotypes tested, no public clonotype enrichment remained significant after Benjamini-Hochberg correction. After adjustment for age, less diverse and more clonal CD8+ TCRbeta repertoires appeared to be present in CND-RA patients than in other RA subtypes. In the absence of diagnostic samples, TCR repertoire differences may be partly attributable to poor disease control over the years rather than being present at onset. CND-RA repertoires showed more CMV-reactive and fewer influenza A-reactive CD8+ TCRbeta sequences than controls and other RA subtypes. CND-RA patients appeared to carry a distinct set of enriched public clonotypes, which the authors read as support for a separate disease subset. The small size of the CND-RA cohort was acknowledged as a limitation of the study.

As concerns this clone: Its antigen specificity is not known. No much larger clonotype is one base removed from it; base qualities were not supplied.

Following the manufacturer's instructions, genomic DNA from CD8+ cells served as the input for TCRbeta sequencing. The immunoSEQ assay was used for TCRbeta sequencing, which was carried out at a genomics technology centre in Finland. In the source study's methods: Clonotype tables from the immunoSEQ preprocessing pipeline were converted to VDJtools format, and non-productive clonotypes were removed. Samples with fewer than 10,000 reads were excluded, the remaining samples were subsampled to 10,000 reads, and most of the eight CND-RA samples were retained. The VDJtools CalcDiversityStats function was applied to data subsampled to 10,000 reads to calculate Shannon-Wiener, Simpson and clonality indices. To infer antigen specificity, non-singleton TCRbeta clonotypes were hard-matched against VDJdb, meaning no mismatches were allowed. CDR3 sequences that differed by one amino acid (Hamming distance 1) were grouped together into clusters with potentially shared antigen targets. Public clonotypes were tested for group enrichment with one-sided Fisher's exact tests after resampling groups to six samples, repeated ten times. This is the immuneACCESS table as TCRdb keeps it, with only in-frame sequences that have V and J called. A part of the clones is gone; compared with another copy, unresolved V genes explain less than half, and the rest is unexplained. Clone size and V and J calls were adopted from that table, with D and trimming inferred from the DNA. The sample profile shows approximately 4,100 clones; about 72% of them were found once. Of the sample, roughly a third is held by the ten largest clones.

The junction carries 16 bases between V and J, which are trimmed by 4 bases and 5 bases respectively. The germline V gene specifies SGHRS as CDR1 and YFSETQ as CDR2. CDR3 length: 14 amino acids, cysteine to phenylalanine. Left in the record is the CDR3 DNA by itself, 42 bases read in frame from the first base. The origin of this receptor is a woman between 45 and 75 years old with seronegative destructive rheumatoid arthritis. Recombination joined TRBV5-1 with TRBJ2-7; the D gene is perhaps TRBD1, on 6 matching bases. Sequencing used CD8+ T cells from blood. The CDR3 reads CASSTSDRPDEQYF. The DNA is as follows: TGCGCCAGCAGCACAAGCGACAGGCCGGACGAGCAGTACTTC.